The next 8 T cell receptor beta chains were all read from a single sample in a study of regulatory T cells in long-lasting Graves disease (dated by TCRdb to 2020 to 2022). What the time point label conveys for this sample: persistent/refractory GD, antithyroid drugs over 5 years with positive TRAb. For both TCR sequencing and RNA sequencing, RNA was extracted from PBMCs using TRIzol. Library preparation employed multiplex PCR. For sequencing, an Illumina HiSeq 4000 was employed. iRepertoire HTBI primers and Arm-PCR amplification of CDR3 regions were used to construct TCR beta libraries. The raw public data were reprocessed by TCRdb itself: fastp quality trimming at Q25, MiXCR clonotype calling, in-frame beta chains only. All rows with the same CDR3 protein become a single entry with the most common DNA and genes. The sample yields roughly 450,000 distinct CDR3 sequences; around a fifth were counted once. Around 13% of the sample rests with the top ten.

The input for sequencing was peripheral blood mononuclear cells (PBMCs), taken when the disease was refractory, from a patient treated with antithyroid drugs. The receptors here all came from a female donor with Graves disease.

Many counts were recorded for this clonotype. The V gene is TRBV20-1, the J gene TRBJ2-7, with TRBD2 matching over 9 bases. The CDR3 totals 15 residues. V lost 4 bases to trimming and J lost 0 bases; unmatched junction nucleotides: 7. Germline V gene lookup returns CDR1 DFQATT and CDR2 SNEGSKA (reference sequence). CDR3 residues: CSATLLAGHSYEQYF. DNA of the CDR3: TGCAGTGCTACTCTTCTAGCGGGGCACTCCTACGAGCAGTACTTC.

The gene calls are TRBV5-1 and TRBJ1-1; D is unclear. Trimming pared 9 bases from V and 1 base from J, leaving 10 bases between. This CDR3 is built from 12 residues. Germline CDR1 and CDR2: SGHRS and YFSETQ. The CDR3 region has the DNA TGCGCCATCCCGGATCGGAACACTGAAGCTTTCTTT. Residues: CAIPDRNTEAFF.

The chain joins TRBV29-1 to TRBJ2-5, with D possibly TRBD2 on 6 matching bases. The CDR3 is made up of 12 amino acids. The V and J ends lost 4 bases and 5 bases respectively, with 11 bases between them. The germline V gene encodes CDR1 SQVTM and CDR2 ANQGSEA. The CDR3 region has the DNA TGCAGCGTTGTAAGTGGGGGGGAGACCCAGTACTTC. It codes for CSVVSGGETQYF.

The V gene is TRBV20-1, the J gene TRBJ2-7, with TRBD1 matching over 10 bases. Trimming took 5 bases from V and 5 from J; bases not matched to a gene: 3. Per germline, CDR1 DFQATT and CDR2 SNEGSKA (reference sequence). This CDR3 region has 12 residues. The CDR3 sequence: CSAWDRGHEQYF. CDR3 nucleotides: TGCAGTGCTTGGGACAGGGGCCACGAGCAGTACTTC.

This clonotype was recorded many times. The gene calls are TRBV12-3 or TRBV12-4 and TRBJ1-3, with 7 bases aligning to TRBD1. V gave up 4 bases and J gave up 0 bases; unmatched junction bases: 9. This CDR3 has 17 residues. CDR3 residues: CASSSQGGQYSGNTIYF. Here the CDR3 DNA reads TGTGCCAGCAGTTCTCAAGGGGGACAGTACTCTGGAAACACCATATATTTT.

This clonotype was detected many times. The chain combines TRBV19 with TRBJ1-1; a weak D match, TRBD1 (6 bases). The CDR3 length is 16 residues. CDR1 and CDR2 (germline): LNHDA, SQIVND (reference sequence). V lost 6 bases and J lost 1, with 18 bases in between. The CDR3 nucleotides read TGTGCCAGTAGGAAGACGACCGGGACACCGAACACTGAAGCTTTCTTT. Amino acid sequence: CASRKTTGTPNTEAFF.

This clonotype was seen many times. This chain links TRBV7-9 with TRBJ1-1; D is uncertain. The V gene lost 4 bases and the J gene lost 4 bases, with 7 bases spanning the gap. Per the germline V gene, CDR1 is SEHNR and CDR2 is FQNEAQ (reference sequence). The length of the CDR3 is 12 residues. The CDR3 region is CASSSLVTEAFF. The CDR3 DNA is TGTGCCAGCAGCTCCCTCGTCACTGAAGCTTTCTTT. The entire variable domain, with the rest obtained from reference TRBV7-9 and TRBJ1-1, is as follows: DTGVSQNPRHKITKRGQNVTFRCDPISEHNRLYWYRQTLGQGPEFLTYFQNEAQLEKSRLLSDRFSAERPKGSFSTLEIQRTEQGDSAMYLCASSSLVTEAFFGQGTRLTVV.

This clonotype was counted ten times or more. V gene TRBV28 combines with J gene TRBJ1-2; D is unresolved. This CDR3 is built from 13 residues. CDR1 and CDR2 (germline): MDHEN, SYDVKM. V was clipped by 1 base and J by 0 bases, with 3 bases between them. The CDR3 region has the DNA TGTGCCAGCAGTTTATTGTCTAACTATGGCTACACCTTC. Translated, it gives CASSLLSNYGYTF.